This T cell receptor beta chain was found in a study of identical twins. Notes on this clonotype: Its antigen is currently unknown. One junction end disagrees with the germline gene, perhaps due to a read error.

Germline V lookup: CDR1 SGHAT, CDR2 FQNNGV. CDR3 length: 15 amino acids. Notes on the study in general: There was more out-of-frame TCR alpha sharing in monozygotic twins than models estimated. Fewer insertions characterized abundant cord blood beta clonotypes, whereas memory repertoires showed none. Where out-of-frame alpha sequences were twin-shared, they showed excess low generation probability.

TCRdb re-called the 5' RACE reads with MiXCR, one entry per CDR3 protein. The table shows 550,000 to 700,000 distinct CDR3 sequences, with 7.5% to 10% occurring only once. Each donor (without exception) was a healthy Caucasian. In addition, the sample was reused for a study of yellow fever vaccine responses in identical twins.

This chain joins TRBV11-2 and TRBJ1-2; tentative D call: TRBD1 (6 bases). The source material was PBMCs. This TCR was recovered from a woman between 18 and 29 years old in good health. The CDR3: CASNPTQGGNYGYTF. CDR3 sequence (DNA): TGTGCCAGCAACCCCACCCAAGGGGGGAACTATGGCTACACTTTC.